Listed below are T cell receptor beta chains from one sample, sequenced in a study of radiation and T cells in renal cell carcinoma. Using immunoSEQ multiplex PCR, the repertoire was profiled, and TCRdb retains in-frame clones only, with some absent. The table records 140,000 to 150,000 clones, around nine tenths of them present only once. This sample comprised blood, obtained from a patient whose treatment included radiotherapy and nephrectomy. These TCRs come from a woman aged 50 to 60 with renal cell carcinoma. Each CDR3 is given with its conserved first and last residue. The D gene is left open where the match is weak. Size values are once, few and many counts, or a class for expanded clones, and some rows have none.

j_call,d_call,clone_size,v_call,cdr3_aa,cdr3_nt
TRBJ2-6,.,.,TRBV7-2,CASSRTEITGANVLTF,TGTGCCAGCAGCCGGACGGAGATCACTGGGGCCAACGTCCTGACTTTC
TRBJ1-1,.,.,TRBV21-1,CASSKESVKLNTEAFF,TGTGCCAGCAGCAAAGAATCGGTGAAACTGAACACTGAAGCTTTCTTT
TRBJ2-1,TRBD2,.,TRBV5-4,CASSHLLAASYNEQFF,TGTGCCAGCAGCCACCTCCTAGCGGCCTCCTACAATGAGCAGTTCTTC
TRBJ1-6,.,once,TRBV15,CATSRDSPGASRSPLHF,TGTGCCACCAGCAGAGATTCCCCCGGGGCCAGTAGGTCACCCCTCCACTTT
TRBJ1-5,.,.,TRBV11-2,CASSPGHYSNQPQHF,TGTGCCAGCAGTCCAGGCCATTATAGCAATCAGCCCCAGCATTTT
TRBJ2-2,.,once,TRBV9,CASSPPVHTGELFF,TGTGCCAGCAGCCCCCCGGTCCACACCGGGGAGCTGTTTTTT
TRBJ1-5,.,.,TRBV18,CASSPGPGRVRGNQPQHF,TGTGCCAGCTCACCGGGACCTGGGAGAGTCCGTGGCAATCAGCCCCAGCATTTT
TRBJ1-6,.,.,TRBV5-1,CASSLTGQDNSPLHF,TGCGCCAGCAGCTTGACGGGACAAGACAATTCACCCCTCCACTTT
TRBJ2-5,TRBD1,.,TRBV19,CASSYGTGVETQYF,TGTGCCAGTAGTTACGGGACAGGGGTGGAGACCCAGTACTTC
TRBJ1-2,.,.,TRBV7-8,CASSPRQARGYGYTF,TGTGCCAGCAGCCCCAGACAGGCAAGGGGCTATGGCTACACCTTC